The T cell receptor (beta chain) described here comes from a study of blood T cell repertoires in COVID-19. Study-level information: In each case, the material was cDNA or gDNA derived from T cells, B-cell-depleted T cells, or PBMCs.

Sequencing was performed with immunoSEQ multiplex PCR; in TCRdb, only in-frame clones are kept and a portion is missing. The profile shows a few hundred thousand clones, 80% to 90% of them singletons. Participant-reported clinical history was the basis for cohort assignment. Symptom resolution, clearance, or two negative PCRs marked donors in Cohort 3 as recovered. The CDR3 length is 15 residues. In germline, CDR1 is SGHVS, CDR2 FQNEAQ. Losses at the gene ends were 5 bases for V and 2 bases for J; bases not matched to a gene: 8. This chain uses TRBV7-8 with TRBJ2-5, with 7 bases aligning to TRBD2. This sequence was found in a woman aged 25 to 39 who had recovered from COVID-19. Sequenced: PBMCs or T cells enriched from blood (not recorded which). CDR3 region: CASSPKGGVQETQYF. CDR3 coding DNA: TGTGCCAGCAGCCCCAAGGGAGGGGTACAAGAGACCCAGTACTTC.